This T cell receptor (beta chain) was sequenced for a study of CD8 T cells in ankylosing spondylitis. Study results and limitations: Disease-linked clones proved CD8+ and comparatively uncommon in peripheral blood. In the blood and synovial fluid of reactive arthritis, some motif variants had been previously reported. Seven to nine highly homologous variants formed a TCR beta motif that appeared characteristic of ankylosing spondylitis blood.

Germline CDR1 reads SGDLS; CDR2 reads YYNGEE. With 3 bases removed from V and 4 bases from J, the gap between germline ends came to 16 bases. The CDR3 spans 16 residues. Concerning this clonotype: Its antigen is not identified.

As the method for making TCR beta libraries, quantitative 5'-RACE with molecular barcodes was used. TCRdb fed the 5' RACE reads into MiXCR, producing one record per CDR3 protein. The sample includes around 770,000 distinct CDR3 sequences, around 17% seen only once; the top ten take around 19%. The rearrangement links TRBV9 to TRBJ2-2, with a tentative D call TRBD2 (5 bases). Material for sequencing was blood, either unsorted or a sorted T cell fraction (not recorded which). The TCR originated in a male donor with ankylosing spondylitis. Here the CDR3 reads CASSDPSHPTTGELFF. In DNA form, the CDR3 reads TGTGCCAGCAGCGACCCTAGCCACCCGACCACCGGGGAGCTGTTTTTT.